This record concerns one TCR beta chain sequence. Its antigen is not known. The junction does not match germline at one end; this may be a read error. The library came from three nested PCR rounds adapted from ARM-PCR protocols. TCRdb re-analysed the multiplex PCR reads in MiXCR, keeping a single row per CDR3 protein. This table has about 200,000 distinct CDR3 sequences, about 71% appearing once. These data are taken from a study of tumor and adjacent non-tumor tissue in lung cancer. At the level of the study: Aged 31 to 76 years, patients included roughly 10 men and a few women with stage I to III disease.

RNA was extracted from bulk tissue without any cell sorting. The CDR3 is made up of 14 amino acids. Germline V CDR1 and CDR2: MNHNS, SASEGT. Study observations and caveats: Compared with tumor, normal lung showed significantly lower TCR diversity.

This sequence originates from a man between 60 and 75 years old with non-small cell lung cancer. Sequences were obtained from lung tumor tissue. V is TRBV6-1 and J is TRBJ1-1; no clear D. The CDR3 is CASSEGPRNTEASF. CDR3 DNA sequence: TGTGCCAGCAGTGAAGGGCCGAGGAACACTGAAGCTTCCTTT.